This T cell receptor beta chain was sequenced for a study of PD-L1 blockade in urothelial cancer. Turning to the study itself: Blood was tested 3 weeks (second dose) and 6 weeks into treatment.

TCRdb's copy holds only in-frame clones and misses some; the assay was immunoSEQ multiplex PCR. This sample has around 100,000 clones, with approximately 90% found just once. The time point is: peripheral blood 6 weeks after treatment start. This CDR3 comprises 14 residues. V shed 6 bases, J shed 7 bases, and the junction held 6 bases outside the gene matches. Germline V gene lookup returns CDR1 MNHEY and CDR2 SVGAGI. This chain connects TRBV6-5 to TRBJ1-6; TRBD1 matches at 7 bases. The sequence was obtained from a man in his 60s with urothelial cancer. The material was PBMCs, obtained around atezolizumab (anti-PD-L1) treatment. CDR3 region: CASRPGQLNSPLHF. As DNA, the CDR3 is TGTGCCAGCAGACCGGGACAGCTGAATTCACCCCTCCACTTT.